This T cell receptor beta chain was identified during a study of CD8 T cells in Susac syndrome. As for the study in general: Within the sequenced Susac syndrome patient group, six exhibited active disease and under 10 were in remission. Each patient with Susac syndrome, at the time of blood draw, was therapy-naive, on corticosteroids, or on intravenous immunoglobulin alone. Study outcomes and limitations: The CD4+ T cell repertoires in Susac syndrome did not show any clonal expansion.

Trimming shortened V by 7 bases and J by 1 base, and 16 bases separated the two germline ends. The germline gives CDR1 MNHNY, CDR2 SVGAGI (reference sequence). CDR3 length: 15 residues. cDNA came from roughly 0.53 to 1 ug RNA primed by random hexamers. The immunoSEQ assay covered 54 Vbeta and 13 Jbeta segments for CDR3. TCRdb re-called the immunoSEQ multiplex PCR reads through MiXCR, storing one row per CDR3 protein. Found here are over 150,000 distinct CDR3 sequences, 95% to 96% of them singletons; the top ten hold 0.095% to 0.15%. In the case of this clonotype: Its antigen remains unidentified.

This chain connects TRBV6-6 to TRBJ1-1; D perhaps matches TRBD1 (6 bases). This clonotype was obtained from a human donor with Susac syndrome. The source material was CD4+ T cells from PBMCs. CDR3 amino acids: CASTPFTGKNTEAFF. In DNA form, the CDR3 reads TGTGCCAGCACCCCATTTACAGGGAAGAACACTGAAGCTTTCTTT.